This is a list of T cell receptor beta chains from one sample in a study of cytotoxic CD8 clonotypes in ibrutinib-treated CLL. The protocol was immunoSEQ multiplex PCR, while the TCRdb copy is restricted to in-frame clones and leaves out a portion. Of a few hundred thousand clones in the sample, around four fifths were seen once. The sequencing here drew on PBMCs, taken before ibrutinib treatment. Every receptor here comes from a human donor with chronic lymphocytic leukemia. Both conserved end residues are part of each CDR3. The order of the fields is CDR3 length, clone size, V gene, D gene, J gene, CDR3 DNA, CDR3 protein. D genes are given only for firm matches. Clone size is not always given. Where it is, it says once, few, many or a class for expanded clones.

15	NA	TRBV21-1	NA	TRBJ2-7	TGTGCCAGCAGCAAAGAGGACAGGGGGCTCTACGAGCAGTACTTC	CASSKEDRGLYEQYF
14	few	TRBV6-5	NA	TRBJ1-2	TGTGCCAGCAGTTATGCAGGGCCCCGGTGGGGCTACACCTTC	CASSYAGPRWGYTF
12	NA	TRBV28	NA	TRBJ1-5	TGTGCCAGCAGTTTGCTGGGTCAGCCCCAGCATTTT	CASSLLGQPQHF
18	NA	TRBV9	TRBD2	TRBJ2-6	TGTGCCAGCAGCGTAGCAGGCGGGGGAATGAGTGGGGCCAACGTCCTGACTTTC	CASSVAGGGMSGANVLTF
11	few	TRBV29-1	NA	TRBJ1-2	TGCAGCGTTGAATTGGGGCATGGCTACACCTTC	CSVELGHGYTF
15	NA	TRBV9	NA	TRBJ2-1	TGTGCCAGCAGCGTCGTGGGTGGAAACTACAATGAGCAGTTCTTC	CASSVVGGNYNEQFF
15	NA	TRBV28	NA	TRBJ1-5	TGTGCCAGCACCCGGGGGAAGGTCGGCAATCAGCCCCAGCATTTT	CASTRGKVGNQPQHF
17	NA	TRBV15	NA	TRBJ1-4	TGTGCCACCAGCAGATCTGTGACAGGCGGAACTAATGAAAAACTGTTTTTT	CATSRSVTGGTNEKLFF
18	NA	TRBV5-1	TRBD2	TRBJ2-2	TGCGCCAGCAGCCCAGGGACTAGCGGGAACTCGAACACCGGGGAGCTGTTTTTT	CASSPGTSGNSNTGELFF
16	NA	TRBV27	TRBD2	TRBJ2-7	TGTGCCAGCAGTCCCTCTCCTAGCGGGAGCTCCTACGAGCAGTACTTC	CASSPSPSGSSYEQYF
15	few	TRBV7-2	NA	TRBJ1-5	TGTGCCAGCAGCCCTTGGGGGGACAGCAATCAGCCCCAGCATTTT	CASSPWGDSNQPQHF
14	NA	TRBV25-1	NA	TRBJ2-1	TGTGCCAGCAGTGAATATCACCTAGCTCAAGAGCAGTTCTTC	CASSEYHLAQEQFF
14	NA	TRBV21-1	NA	TRBJ1-1	TGTGCCACTACGCTCAAGCGGAGGGACACTGAAGCTTTCTTT	CATTLKRRDTEAFF
15	NA	TRBV28	NA	TRBJ2-7	TGTGCCAGCAGTCCATTGGACAGTATGGCCTACGAGCAGTACTTC	CASSPLDSMAYEQYF
15	NA	TRBV15	TRBD2	TRBJ2-7	TGTGCCACCAGCAGAAGAGGGACTAGCGTCGGCGAGCAGTACTTC	CATSRRGTSVGEQYF
14	NA	TRBV7-2	TRBD2	TRBJ2-5	TGTGCCAGCAGTTTACTAGCGGCCCAAGAGACCCAGTACTTC	CASSLLAAQETQYF
19	NA	TRBV6-1	TRBD2	TRBJ2-1	TGTGCCAGCAGTGAACGGATTCTAGCGGGGGAACCTTTTTACAATGAGCAGTTCTTC	CASSERILAGEPFYNEQFF
14	NA	TRBV9	NA	TRBJ2-7	TGTGCCAGAAGGGGGGGCAGGGCTGAGTCCGAGCAGTACTTC	CARRGGRAESEQYF
14	NA	TRBV25-1	NA	TRBJ1-2	TGTGCCAGCAGTGCTCTTTTGGGCGCCTATGGCTACACCTTC	CASSALLGAYGYTF
13	NA	TRBV7-2	NA	TRBJ2-7	TGTGCCAGCAGCTTTAGCGGCAATTACGAGCAGTACTTC	CASSFSGNYEQYF
16	NA	TRBV6-6	TRBD2	TRBJ2-5	TGTGCCAGCAGTCCCCGAAGGGGACTAGCGGGAGAGACCCAGTACTTC	CASSPRRGLAGETQYF
13	NA	TRBV2	TRBD1	TRBJ1-2	TGTGCCAGCAGAGGGGACAGTGTCTATGGCTACACCTTC	CASRGDSVYGYTF
15	NA	TRBV27	TRBD1	TRBJ2-5	TGTGCCAGCAGTCCCCGGGACAGGGGAGGAGAGACCCAGTACTTC	CASSPRDRGGETQYF
17	NA	TRBV19	NA	TRBJ1-3	TGTGCCAGTAGTATAGCACAGAGTAAATACTCTGGAAACACCATATATTTT	CASSIAQSKYSGNTIYF
15	NA	TRBV7-8	TRBD1	TRBJ2-5	TGTGCCAGCAGCCCCCTCGGACAGGGTACAAAGACCCAGTACTTC	CASSPLGQGTKTQYF
19	NA	TRBV9	TRBD1	TRBJ1-4	TGTGCCAGCAGCGTAGATCCTTCAGGGGGCTCAACTCCCAATGAAAAACTGTTTTTT	CASSVDPSGGSTPNEKLFF
15	NA	TRBV18	TRBD1	TRBJ2-3	TGTGCCAGCTCAGGGACAGGGGGTTCGACAGATACGCAGTATTTT	CASSGTGGSTDTQYF
13	NA	TRBV30	NA	TRBJ2-3	TGTGCCTGGAGTCAGGGACTTTCTGGTACGCAGTATTTT	CAWSQGLSGTQYF
15	NA	TRBV5-4	TRBD1	TRBJ1-2	TGTGCCAGCAGTACGACAGGGGAGCCTACCTATGGCTACACCTTC	CASSTTGEPTYGYTF
14	NA	TRBV7-2	TRBD1	TRBJ2-7	TGTGCCACCATGGGACAGGGAGGTGCCTACGAGCAGTACTTC	CATMGQGGAYEQYF
15	NA	TRBV9	TRBD2	TRBJ2-7	TGTGCCAGCAGCCGCGGGACTAGCGGTTTCTACGAGCAGTACTTC	CASSRGTSGFYEQYF
15	NA	TRBV11-2	NA	TRBJ2-1	TGTGCCAGCAGCTCACGGTCCCTCGGCTACAATGAGCAGTTCTTC	CASSSRSLGYNEQFF
15	NA	TRBV6-1	NA	TRBJ2-7	TGTGCCAGCAGTGGGGGGCCCGGGACCTCGGGTGAGCAGTACTTC	CASSGGPGTSGEQYF
19	NA	TRBV14	NA	TRBJ2-3	TGTGCCAGCAGCCAAGCTGACGGCCTTCCCCCCTCTAGCACAGATACGCAGTATTTT	CASSQADGLPPSSTDTQYF
10	once	TRBV9	NA	TRBJ2-1	TGTGCCAGCGGAGGGGTGCGGCAGTTCTTC	CASGGVRQFF
14	NA	TRBV25-1	TRBD2	TRBJ2-3	TGTGCCAGCGTAGCGGGAGGGCGCACAGATACGCAGTATTTT	CASVAGGRTDTQYF
16	NA	TRBV6-1	NA	TRBJ2-7	TGTGCCAGCAGTGAATTCGCGACCACTTTATTCTACGAGCAGTACTTC	CASSEFATTLFYEQYF
14	NA	TRBV15	NA	TRBJ2-1	TGTGCCACCAGAGATACAGGGTCTTACAATGAGCAGTTCTTC	CATRDTGSYNEQFF
12	NA	TRBV30	TRBD1	TRBJ1-2	TGTGCCTGGAGTTCAGGGGGCTATGGCTACACCTTC	CAWSSGGYGYTF
15	NA	TRBV5-4	NA	TRBJ2-1	TGTGCCAGCAGCTTGGACAGAGGCTCCTACAATGAGCAGTTCTTC	CASSLDRGSYNEQFF
17	NA	TRBV7-6	TRBD2	TRBJ2-2	TGTGCCAGCAGCTTACGGGCTAGCGGGAGTTTCGCCGGGGAGCTGTTTTTT	CASSLRASGSFAGELFF
16	NA	TRBV4-2	NA	TRBJ2-1	TGTGCCAGCAGCCAAGCCCAGATCGTTTTAGCAAGTGAGCAGTTCTTC	CASSQAQIVLASEQFF
14	few	TRBV7-9	NA	TRBJ2-1	TGTGCCAGCAGCTTAGTGCTGGGATCCAATGAGCAGTTCTTC	CASSLVLGSNEQFF
15	few	TRBV30	TRBD1	TRBJ1-2	TGTGCCTGGAGTCCCGGGACAGCAAGAGTAGATGGCTACACCTTC	CAWSPGTARVDGYTF
14	NA	TRBV4-3	NA	TRBJ2-1	TGCGCCAGCAGCCAAGGGGTTCGTTCCAATGAGCAGTTCTTC	CASSQGVRSNEQFF
16	NA	TRBV10-3	TRBD2	TRBJ2-2	TGTGCCATCGGGGGACTAGCGGGAGTCGGCACCGGGGAGCTGTTTTTT	CAIGGLAGVGTGELFF
13	NA	TRBV7-9	TRBD2	TRBJ2-7	TGTGCCAGCAGCCTTAGACTAGCGGGCGAGCAGTACTTC	CASSLRLAGEQYF
14	NA	TRBV29-1	TRBD1	TRBJ2-5	TGCAGCGTTGACCCGACAGGGGTACAAGAGACCCAGTACTTC	CSVDPTGVQETQYF
14	NA	TRBV30	TRBD1	TRBJ2-5	TGTGCCTGGAGTGCGGACAGGACCCAAGAGACCCAGTACTTC	CAWSADRTQETQYF
14	NA	TRBV2	TRBD1	TRBJ2-7	TGTGCCAGCAGTACCGGGACAGACCATTGGAAGCAGTACTTC	CASSTGTDHWKQYF
15	NA	TRBV28	TRBD1	TRBJ1-4	TGTGCCAGCAGTCCCAACAGGGGGCTACATGAAAAACTGTTTTTT	CASSPNRGLHEKLFF
14	NA	TRBV5-1	NA	TRBJ1-1	TGCGCCAGCAGCCCTGTGGGGTCGAACACTGAAGCTTTCTTT	CASSPVGSNTEAFF
13	NA	TRBV7-2	TRBD1	TRBJ1-4	TGTGCCAGCAGCCCCGGACAGGGTGAAAAACTGTTTTTT	CASSPGQGEKLFF
13	NA	TRBV19	TRBD1	TRBJ1-1	TGTGCCAGTAGTACCCAGACAGGGGCTGAAGCTTTCTTT	CASSTQTGAEAFF